Sequencing of this TCR beta chain was carried out in a study of blood T cell repertoires in COVID-19. Across the whole study: Sites across the United States, Italy and Spain contributed samples from acute and convalescent COVID-19. PBMCs, B-cell-depleted T cells, or T cells were the source of the cDNA or gDNA that made up the material.

As processed by the authors: Amplification of reference gene primers was used by the study to estimate nucleated cell counts. TCRdb keeps only in-frame clones here, not all; method: immunoSEQ multiplex PCR. The V and J calls and clone size are taken from that table; D and trimming were inferred from the DNA. The table records 100,000 to 150,000 clones, 70% to 75% of them present only once. The sequence derives from a man aged 60 to 69 with acute or convalescent COVID-19. The sample taken for sequencing was peripheral blood.

The CDR3 spells CASSYGSNEKLFF. The CDR3 DNA follows: TGTGCCAGCAGCTACGGGAGTAATGAAAAACTGTTTTTT. J is TRBJ1-4 and V is TRBV6-6; D is ambiguous. The germline CDR1 and CDR2 sequences are MNHNY and SVGAGI (reference sequence). With 6 bases removed from V and 4 bases from J, the gap between germline ends came to 9 bases. This CDR3 is built from 13 residues.